The T cell receptor beta chain described here comes from a study of T cell changes during pregnancy in multiple sclerosis. The germline V gene encodes CDR1 LNHDA and CDR2 SQIVND (reference sequence). CDR3 length equals 13 residues. V was pared by 6 bases and J by 4 bases, with 12 bases between. Measured with immunoSEQ multiplex PCR; TCRdb has only the in-frame clones, and not every one. This table has under 55,000 clones, around nine tenths appearing once. This clonotype originated in a female donor in good health, enrolled as a control in a pregnancy study. The V call is TRBV19, the J call TRBJ2-5; D not resolved. The sample was CD4+ T cells from peripheral blood mononuclear cells, taken after pregnancy. CDR3 in amino acids: CASRITAGETQYF. The CDR3 nucleotides read TGTGCCAGTAGGATCACAGCCGGAGAGACCCAGTACTTC.